Listed below are T cell receptor beta chains from one sample, sequenced in a study of graft-versus-host responses after intestinal transplantation. Data came from immunoSEQ multiplex PCR; TCRdb stores just in-frame clones and leaves some out. This sample has tens of thousands of clones, with approximately 91% found just once. No cognate antigen is known for these TCRs. This sample comprised unstimulated CD8+ T cells sorted from spleen or lymph node cells, obtained before transplant. These receptors originate from a human donor who was the organ donor for an intestinal transplant. CDR3s include the opening cysteine and the closing phenylalanine or tryptophan. Each record gives: V gene, J gene, clone size, CDR3 length, D gene, CDR3 protein, CDR3 DNA. A D gene is named only where the DNA matches it firmly. Some rows mark clone size as missing; the rest say once, few, many or name a class of expanded clone.

>TRBV2|TRBJ2-1|.|13|.
CASSGPGSPEQFF
TGTGCCAGCAGTGGTCCAGGGTCACCTGAGCAGTTCTTC
>TRBV4-2|TRBJ1-4|.|15|.
CASSRVEGEGEKLFF
TGTGCCAGCAGCCGAGTAGAGGGGGAAGGCGAAAAACTGTTTTTT
>TRBV28|TRBJ1-2|.|15|.
CASSFTGLANYGYTF
TGTGCCAGCAGTTTTACAGGGCTGGCTAACTATGGCTACACCTTC
>TRBV7-9|TRBJ1-2|.|14|.
CASSLIGTYDGYTF
TGTGCCAGCAGCTTAATTGGTACATACGATGGCTACACCTTC
>TRBV5-1|TRBJ2-3|.|18|.
CASSLDSEWGTSTDTQYF
TGCGCCAGCAGCTTGGACTCAGAATGGGGGACTAGCACAGATACGCAGTATTTT
>TRBV27|TRBJ2-1|.|17|TRBD2
CASSFLVVAGLDYEQFF
TGTGCCAGCAGTTTCCTAGTAGTAGCGGGATTAGACTATGAGCAGTTCTTC
>TRBV15|TRBJ2-3|.|16|TRBD1
CATSNHRDRETDTQYF
TGTGCCACCAGCAATCACCGGGACAGGGAAACAGATACGCAGTATTTT
>TRBV6-1|TRBJ1-2|.|13|TRBD1
CASKPGTAYGYTF
TGTGCCAGCAAACCGGGGACAGCCTATGGCTACACCTTC
>TRBV9|TRBJ1-1|.|17|TRBD1
CASSAGQAPPIGTEAFF
TGTGCCAGCAGCGCAGGACAGGCGCCCCCCATTGGGACTGAAGCTTTCTTT
>TRBV4-3|TRBJ1-1|once|14|.
CASSQERGWVEAFF
TGCGCCAGCAGCCAAGAAAGGGGATGGGTTGAAGCTTTCTTT
>TRBV27|TRBJ2-7|.|13|.
CASSPGLDYEQYF
TGTGCCAGCAGTCCCGGACTTGACTACGAGCAGTACTTC
>TRBV9|TRBJ2-2|.|18|TRBD2
CASSVTSGSAANTGELFF
TGTGCCAGCAGCGTAACTAGCGGGAGCGCCGCGAACACCGGGGAGCTGTTTTTT
>TRBV5-6|TRBJ2-2|few|18|.
CASSRGLAVPRRTGELFF
TGTGCCAGCAGCCGGGGGCTAGCGGTCCCCAGAAGGACCGGGGAGCTGTTTTTT
>TRBV9|TRBJ2-1|.|13|.
CASSAGGAEEQFF
TGTGCCAGCAGCGCGGGTGGGGCGGAAGAGCAGTTCTTC
>TRBV19|TRBJ2-1|.|15|TRBD2
CASSTGTSEYNEQFF
TGTGCCAGTAGTACCGGGACTAGCGAATACAATGAGCAGTTCTTC
>TRBV7-2|TRBJ2-5|.|14|TRBD2
CASSLLGGRETQYF
TGTGCCAGCAGCCTCCTGGGCGGGAGGGAGACCCAGTACTTC
>TRBV7-6|TRBJ1-2|once|14|.
CASSLYQGHYGYTF
TGTGCCAGCAGCTTATACCAGGGTCACTATGGCTACACCTTC
>TRBV19|TRBJ2-1|.|15|TRBD2
CASRQTSGSYNEQFF
TGTGCCAGTAGACAAACTAGCGGCTCCTACAATGAGCAGTTCTTC
>TRBV7-9|TRBJ2-7|.|13|.
CASSLALFHEQYF
TGTGCCAGCAGCTTAGCCCTTTTCCACGAGCAGTACTTC
>TRBV18|TRBJ1-3|.|17|TRBD1
CASSPPGQVNSGNTIYF
TGTGCCAGCTCACCTCCGGGACAGGTCAACTCTGGAAACACCATATATTTT
>TRBV5-4|TRBJ2-1|.|13|TRBD1
CATWDSLGNEQFF
TGTGCCACCTGGGACAGTCTAGGGAATGAGCAGTTCTTC
>TRBV9|TRBJ2-2|once|17|TRBD2
CASSEGLAGVRDGELFF
TGTGCCAGCAGCGAGGGACTAGCGGGAGTGCGGGACGGGGAGCTGTTTTTT
>TRBV28|TRBJ1-2|.|13|TRBD1
CASSFMRQGAFTF
TGTGCCAGCAGTTTTATGAGACAGGGGGCGTTCACCTTC
>TRBV28|TRBJ1-5|.|14|.
CASSFDRIIQPQHF
TGTGCCAGCAGTTTCGACAGGATAATTCAGCCCCAGCATTTT
>TRBV6-6|TRBJ2-3|once|11|.
CASNNFDTQYF
TGTGCCAGCAATAATTTTGATACGCAGTATTTT
>TRBV10-3|TRBJ2-7|once|13|.
CAISGDSSYEQYF
TGTGCCATCAGTGGCGACAGCTCCTACGAGCAGTACTTC
>TRBV7-9|TRBJ2-3|.|17|.
CASSLVWPSPYTDTQYF
TGTGCCAGCAGCTTAGTGTGGCCTAGCCCATACACAGATACGCAGTATTTT
>TRBV30|TRBJ2-7|.|13|TRBD1
CAWSSGTGAEQYF
TGTGCCTGGAGTTCCGGGACAGGGGCCGAGCAGTACTTC
>TRBV10-3|TRBJ2-1|.|15|TRBD2
CAIRWTSGNTNEQFF
TGTGCCATCAGATGGACTAGCGGGAACACCAATGAGCAGTTCTTC
>TRBV15|TRBJ1-4|.|13|TRBD1
CATGTGRLEKLFF
TGTGCCACCGGGACAGGCAGGTTGGAAAAACTGTTTTTT
>TRBV29-1|TRBJ2-7|.|11|.
CSVDRGYEQYF
TGCAGCGTTGATCGGGGATACGAGCAGTACTTC
>TRBV25-1|TRBJ2-7|.|14|.
CASSEWGDGYEQYF
TGTGCCAGCAGTGAATGGGGGGACGGCTACGAGCAGTACTTC
>TRBV7-3|TRBJ2-1|.|16|TRBD2
CASSPSSGASYNEQFF
TGTGCCAGCAGCCCCTCTAGCGGTGCCTCCTACAATGAGCAGTTCTTC
>TRBV13|TRBJ2-5|.|13|TRBD2
CASSLRGGETQYF
TGTGCCAGCAGCTTACGGGGGGGAGAGACCCAGTACTTC